This T cell receptor (beta chain) is from a study of OX40 agonist ivuxolimab in advanced cancers. Study-wide results and caveats: Normalized expansion of T-cell clones was also low for some nonresponders.

As for this clone: The antigen is undetermined.

Assay used: immunoSEQ multiplex PCR; TCRdb lists only in-frame clones, some missing. This sample has 50,000 to 65,000 clones; more than 75% occur once, and the top ten carry more than 1.5%. Germline CDR1 is MNHNS and CDR2 is SASEGT. The ends were cut back, 7 bases at V and 5 bases at J, with 14 bases in the middle. The CDR3 contains 13 residues. Sample: CD4+ or CD8+ T cells sorted from blood, taken in a trial of the OX40 agonist ivuxolimab. The rearrangement links TRBV6-1 to TRBJ1-2, with a weak D call TRBD1 (5 bases). This sequence originates from an adult with an advanced solid tumor such as melanoma, head and neck, liver or kidney cancer. The CDR3: CASIPGRQYGYTF. DNA of the CDR3: TGTGCCAGCATTCCGGGACGGCAATATGGCTACACCTTC.